This record concerns one TCR beta chain sequence. The target antigen is unknown. V was cut by 4 bases and J by 3 bases, with 14 bases left in between. This CDR3 is 15 amino acids long. Germline CDR1 reads SGDLS; CDR2 reads YYNGEE. The entry originates in a study of CD8+CD57+ T cells in acquired aplastic anemia. The sequenced patients had an expansion of CD8+CD57+ cells seen by flow cytometry. Each patient gave a blood sample that was collected before any therapy had been received. Genomic DNA templated the TCR beta VDJ and CDR3 profiling. TCRdb reprocessed the reads with MiXCR, giving one entry per CDR3 protein. The sample gives 300,000 or so distinct CDR3 sequences, under 65% of which show up once; under 1.5% is in the top ten. Study findings and constraints: Any difference that existed in CD8+ Simpson's diversity between patients and controls was not significant. Comparison of patients with controls identified 25 to 35 shared CD8+ CDR3 sequences.

The chain has TRBV9 and TRBJ1-5; tentatively, D is TRBD1 (6 bases). The sequencing input was sorted CD4+, CD8+, or CD8+CD57+ T cells (not recorded which) from PBMCs. This clonotype originated in a human donor with aplastic anemia. The DNA for the CDR3 is TGTGCCAGCAGCCCCAGGGAGGGGGTCAATCAGCCCCAGCATTTT. It translates to CASSPREGVNQPQHF.